This TCR beta chain comes out of a study of T cell changes during pregnancy in multiple sclerosis. This clone came up once. Measured with immunoSEQ multiplex PCR; TCRdb has only the in-frame clones, and not every one. This table holds 50,000 to 70,000 clones, about nine tenths found once. Trimming removed 4 bases at V and 3 bases at J, with 8 bases between. CDR1 is SQVTM, CDR2 ANQGSEA, per germline. There are 12 residues in the CDR3. The source was peripheral blood, collected in the third trimester of pregnancy. The chain has TRBV29-1 and TRBJ2-3; no clear D gene. This TCR came from a female donor in good health, enrolled as a control in a pregnancy study. The chain's CDR3 is CSVAVATDTQYF. Written as DNA, the CDR3 is TGCAGCGTTGCCGTAGCAACAGATACGCAGTATTTT.